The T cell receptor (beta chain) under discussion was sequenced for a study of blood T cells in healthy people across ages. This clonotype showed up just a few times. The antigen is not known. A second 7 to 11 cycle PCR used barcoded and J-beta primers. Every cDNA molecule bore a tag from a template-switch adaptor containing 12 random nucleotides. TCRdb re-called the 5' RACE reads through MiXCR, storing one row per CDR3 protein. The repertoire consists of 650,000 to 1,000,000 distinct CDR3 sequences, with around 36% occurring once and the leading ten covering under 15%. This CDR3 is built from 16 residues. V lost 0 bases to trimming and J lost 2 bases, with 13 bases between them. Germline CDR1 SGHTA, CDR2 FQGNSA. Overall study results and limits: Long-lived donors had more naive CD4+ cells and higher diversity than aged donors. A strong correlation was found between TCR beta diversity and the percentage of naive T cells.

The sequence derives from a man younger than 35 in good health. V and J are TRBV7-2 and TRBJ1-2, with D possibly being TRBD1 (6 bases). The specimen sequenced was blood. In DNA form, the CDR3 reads TGTGCCAGCAGCTTAGCACGATCTGGGACAAACTATGGCTACACCTTC. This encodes CASSLARSGTNYGYTF.